The entry that follows covers one T cell receptor (beta chain) sequence. The antigen remains undetermined. These data originate in a study of shared clonotypes between healthy human individuals. The study, taken as a whole, reports: Between several donors, naive CD4 clonotypes were shared at a level of about 5.3%.

The authors ran the assay at deep level. Repertoires were generated with immunoSEQ multiplex PCR, while TCRdb's copy carries only in-frame clones and drops some. The table shows over a million clones, with roughly 80% occurring only once. CDR1 is SGHNT and CDR2 is YYREEE in the germline V gene (reference sequence). Trimming took 5 bases from V and 4 from J, leaving 12 bases between them. The CDR3 consists of 13 residues. The chain links TRBV5-4 to TRBJ2-5; D may be TRBD1 (6 bases). This TCR derives from a man younger than 30 in good health. The sequenced material came from memory CD4+ T cells sorted from blood. Documented subset: CD45RA-negative fraction. CDR3 amino acids: CASREGQRETQYF. CDR3 nucleotide sequence: TGTGCCAGCAGAGAGGGACAAAGAGAGACCCAGTACTTC.